The 8 T cell receptor beta chains below come from one sample, sequenced in a study of molecular identifiers for immune sequencing clone quantification (dated by TCRdb to 2016 to 2019). Libraries were prepared through PCR. For sequencing, an Illumina HiSeq 4000 was employed. TCRdb handled the public reads itself, with Q25 trimming in fastp and clone calling in MiXCR, and kept productive beta chains. When rows share a CDR3 protein, they turn into one entry using the most common DNA and genes. The sample has 300,000 to 350,000 distinct CDR3 sequences on record, about 21% of them singletons. Clones ranked in the top ten supply over 0.7% of the sample. Input material: naive CD8+ T cells from blood, with Jurkat cell RNA spiked in. In light of the paper, this sample's cell subset or site label describes: FACS-sorted CD8+CD4-CCR7+CD45RA+ naive T cells. Receptors originate from a human donor in good health. Some libraries in this study had Jurkat cell RNA spiked in.

In this sample, this clonotype turned up once. The CDR3 loop reads CASSLGGGSYTEAFF. CDR3 sequence (DNA): TGTGCCAGCAGCCTTGGGGGAGGTTCCTACACTGAAGCTTTCTTT. V usage is TRBV5-6 and J usage is TRBJ1-1; TRBD1 might be the D (5 bases). Trimming removed 4 bases at V and 3 bases at J, with 16 bases between. The CDR3 consists of 15 residues. CDR1 and CDR2 (germline): SGHDT, YYEEEE.

This clonotype was found many times. CDR3 sequence: CASSYDPGREQYF. The CDR3 DNA reads as TGTGCCAGCAGTTACGATCCGGGACGCGAGCAGTACTTC. The chain couples TRBV6-5 to TRBJ2-7, with D tentatively TRBD1 or TRBD2 (5 bases each). The CDR3 runs to 13 residues. In germline, CDR1 is MNHEY, CDR2 SVGAGI. V gave up 2 bases and J gave up 6 bases, with 11 bases separating them.

This clonotype was seen many times. This chain connects TRBV6-1 to TRBJ1-5; D is perhaps TRBD1 (6 bases). Germline V gene lookup returns CDR1 MNHNS and CDR2 SASEGT. The V end was cut by 6 bases, the J end by 1 base, with 19 bases between. The CDR3 spans 17 residues. CDR3 sequence reads: CASSGSGGLGSNQPQHF. The CDR3 DNA reads as TGTGCCAGCAGCGGGTCGGGGGGGCTGGGGAGCAATCAGCCCCAGCATTTT.

This clonotype was recorded at least ten times. The CDR3 loop reads CASSREARNTGELFF. The CDR3 DNA sequence: TGCGCCAGCAGCCGGGAGGCGAGGAACACCGGGGAGCTGTTTTTT. V is TRBV4-3 and J is TRBJ2-2; possibly TRBD2 for D (6 bases). Trimming stripped 4 bases from V and 1 base from J, with 10 bases between. The CDR3 is 15 residues long. Germline V gene lookup returns CDR1 LGHNA and CDR2 YSLEER.

This clonotype was seen more than once but under ten times. The V call is TRBV12-3 or TRBV12-4, the J call TRBJ1-1, with D unresolved. V was pared by 1 base and J by 1 base, with 10 bases between. CDR3 size: 15 residues. The CDR3 protein is CASSLGPWTNTEAFF. CDR3 nucleotides: TGTGCCAGCAGTTTAGGGCCGTGGACGAACACTGAAGCTTTCTTT.

On this clonotype itself: A read error may explain this, as a much larger clone is one base away. This rearrangement joins TRBV20-1 to TRBJ2-5; 7 bases match TRBD1. The CDR3 has 16 residues. Per the germline V gene, CDR1 is DFQATT and CDR2 is SNEGSKA (reference sequence). J lost 1 base, V lost 0 bases, and 8 bases had no gene match. As DNA, the CDR3 is TGCAGTGCTAGAGATCGCTGGGGACAGATCCAAGAGACCCAGTACTTC. It codes for CSARDRWGQIQETQYF.

The chain recombines TRBV11-2 with TRBJ2-3; tentatively, D is TRBD2 (7 bases). There are 17 residues in the CDR3. V dropped 5 bases and J dropped 0 bases, with 18 bases sitting between them. Per the germline V gene, CDR1 is SGHAT and CDR2 is FQNNGV. CDR3 DNA: TGTGCCAGCAGCGGACTAGGGGACAAGTCTAGCACAGATACGCAGTATTTT. Translating it yields CASSGLGDKSSTDTQYF.

This sequence joins TRBV11-2 and TRBJ1-2, with 7 bases matching TRBD1. Trimming took 1 base from V and 1 from J; bases not matched to a gene: 9. In germline, CDR1 is SGHAT, CDR2 FQNNGV. There are 17 residues in the CDR3. CDR3 nucleotide sequence: TGTGCCAGCAGCTTAGGATCGGACAGGCCGTTTAACTATGGCTACACCTTC. This codes for CASSLGSDRPFNYGYTF.